This T cell receptor beta chain was found in a study of shared clonotypes between healthy human individuals. Study outcomes and limitations: Sampling included only blood; tissue repertoires likely differ.

Genomic DNA per cell subset filled all wells of several immunoSEQ plates. In the sorted-subset replicate PCRs, 150 to 250 ng DNA, roughly 30,000 T cell genomes, was used. Profiling relied on immunoSEQ multiplex PCR, and the TCRdb table lists in-frame clones only, not all of them. The sample holds under 1,100,000 clones; roughly 80% are singletons and the top ten take 1.2% to 1.5%. On this clone: Its antigen is currently unknown. It is likely a read error, because the conserved phenylalanine at the end of the CDR3 is missing. The DNA is left out, because the CDR3 cannot be placed on it with certainty; the CDR3 is given as TCRdb lists it.

The receptor was derived from a man aged 18-30 years in good health. The sample taken for sequencing was memory CD4+ T cells sorted from blood. Regarding subset: CD45RA-negative fraction.

The CDR3 here is CASSPPQSEGARSSIH. V and J are TRBV27 and TRBJ1-1. The CDR3 spans 16 amino acids, including both terminal residues. Germline CDR1 MNHEY, CDR2 SMNVEV (reference sequence).